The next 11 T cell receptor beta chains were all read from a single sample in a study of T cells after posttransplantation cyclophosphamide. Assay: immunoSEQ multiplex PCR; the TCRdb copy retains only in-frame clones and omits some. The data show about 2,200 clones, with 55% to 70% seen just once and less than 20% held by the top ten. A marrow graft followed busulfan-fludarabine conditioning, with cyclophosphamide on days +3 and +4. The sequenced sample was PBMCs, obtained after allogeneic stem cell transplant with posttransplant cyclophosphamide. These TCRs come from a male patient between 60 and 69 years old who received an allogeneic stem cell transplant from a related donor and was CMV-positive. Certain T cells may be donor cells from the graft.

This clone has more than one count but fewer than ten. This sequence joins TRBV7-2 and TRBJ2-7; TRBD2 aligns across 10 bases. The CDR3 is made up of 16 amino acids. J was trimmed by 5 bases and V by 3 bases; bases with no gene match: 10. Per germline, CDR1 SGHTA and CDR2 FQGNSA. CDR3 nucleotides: TGTGCCAGCAGCTTCTTAGCGGGGGGCTTTCCGCACGAGCAGTACTTC. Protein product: CASSFLAGGFPHEQYF.

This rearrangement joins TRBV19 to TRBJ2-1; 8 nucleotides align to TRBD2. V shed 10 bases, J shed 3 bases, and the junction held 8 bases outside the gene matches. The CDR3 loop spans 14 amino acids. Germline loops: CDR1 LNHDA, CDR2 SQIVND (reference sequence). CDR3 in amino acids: CATKFSGIYNEQFF. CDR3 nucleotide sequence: TGTGCCACCAAATTTAGCGGGATCTACAATGAGCAGTTCTTC.

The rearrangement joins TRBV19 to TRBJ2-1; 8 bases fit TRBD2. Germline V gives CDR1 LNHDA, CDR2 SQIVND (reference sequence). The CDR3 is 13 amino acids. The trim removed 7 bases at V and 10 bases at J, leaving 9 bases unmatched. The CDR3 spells CASTLGWTSEQFF. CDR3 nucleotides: TGTGCCAGTACCCTAGGGTGGACTAGCGAGCAGTTCTTC. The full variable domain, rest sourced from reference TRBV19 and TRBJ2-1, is DGGITQSPKYLFRKEGQNVTLSCEQNLNHDAMYWYRQDPGQGLRLIYYSQIVNDFQKGDIAEGYSVSREKKESFPLTVTSAQKNPTAFYLCASTLGWTSEQFFGPGTRLTVL.

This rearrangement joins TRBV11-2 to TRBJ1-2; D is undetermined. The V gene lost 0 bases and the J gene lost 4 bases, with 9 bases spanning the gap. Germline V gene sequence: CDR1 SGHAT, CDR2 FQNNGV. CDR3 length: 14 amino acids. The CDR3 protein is CASSLEPGIYGYTF. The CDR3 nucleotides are TGTGCCAGCAGCTTAGAACCGGGAATCTATGGCTACACCTTC.

CDR3 nucleotide sequence: TGCAGTGCTAGAGCCGGAGACATTCAGTACTTC. Encoded protein: CSARAGDIQYF. The chain links TRBV20-1 to TRBJ2-4; no clear D. The CDR3 loop spans 11 amino acids. V was cut by 1 base and J by 8 bases, with 6 bases left in between. Germline lookup yields CDR1 DFQATT and CDR2 SNEGSKA (reference sequence).

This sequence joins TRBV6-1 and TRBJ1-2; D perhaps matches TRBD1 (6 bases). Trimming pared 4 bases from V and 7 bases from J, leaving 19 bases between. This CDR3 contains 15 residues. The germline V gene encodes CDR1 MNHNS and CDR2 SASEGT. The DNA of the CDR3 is TGTGCCAGCAGTGCGCTTGGGACACTCACAGGTGGCTACACCTTC. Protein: CASSALGTLTGGYTF.

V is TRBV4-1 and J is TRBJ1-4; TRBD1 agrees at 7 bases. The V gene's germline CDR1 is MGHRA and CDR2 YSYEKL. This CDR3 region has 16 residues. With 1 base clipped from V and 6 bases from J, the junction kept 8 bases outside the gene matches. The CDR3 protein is CASSQGQGIPYEKLFF. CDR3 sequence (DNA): TGCGCCAGCAGCCAAGGACAGGGAATTCCCTATGAAAAACTGTTTTTT.

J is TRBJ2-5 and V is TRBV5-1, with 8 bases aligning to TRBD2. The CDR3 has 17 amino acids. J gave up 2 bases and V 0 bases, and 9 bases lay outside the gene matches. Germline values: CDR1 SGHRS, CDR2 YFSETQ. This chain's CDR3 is CASSLGGVTSAQETQYF. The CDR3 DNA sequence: TGCGCCAGCAGCTTGGGGGGGGTGACTAGCGCACAAGAGACCCAGTACTTC. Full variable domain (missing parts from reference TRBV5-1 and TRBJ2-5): KAGVTQTPRYLIKTRGQQVTLSCSPISGHRSVSWYQQTPGQGLQFLFEYFSETQRNKGNFPGRFSGRQFSNSRSEMNVSTLELGDSALYLCASSLGGVTSAQETQYFGPGTRLLVL.

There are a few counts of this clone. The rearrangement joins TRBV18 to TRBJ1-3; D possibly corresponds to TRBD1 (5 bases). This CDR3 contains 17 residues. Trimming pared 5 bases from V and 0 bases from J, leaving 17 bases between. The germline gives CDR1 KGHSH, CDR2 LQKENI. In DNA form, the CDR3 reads TGTGCCAGCTCAGCTACAACCAGGGCGGACTCTGGAAACACCATATATTTT. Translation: CASSATTRADSGNTIYF. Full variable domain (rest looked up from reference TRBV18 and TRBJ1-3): NAGVMQNPRHLVRRRGQEARLRCSPMKGHSHVYWYRQLPEEGLKFMVYLQKENIIDESGMPKERFSAEFPKEGPSILRIQQVVRGDSAAYFCASSATTRADSGNTIYFGEGSWLTVV.

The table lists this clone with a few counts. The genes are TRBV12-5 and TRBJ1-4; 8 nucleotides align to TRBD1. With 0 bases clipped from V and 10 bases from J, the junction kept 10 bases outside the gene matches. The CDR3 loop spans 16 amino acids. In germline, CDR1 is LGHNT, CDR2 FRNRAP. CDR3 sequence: CASGLVLQTGVGKLFF. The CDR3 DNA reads TGTGCTAGTGGTTTGGTACTTCAGACAGGGGTTGGAAAACTGTTTTTT. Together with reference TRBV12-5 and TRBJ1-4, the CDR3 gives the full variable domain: DARVTQTPRHKVTEMGQEVTMRCQPILGHNTVFWYRQTMMQGLELLAYFRNRAPLDDSGMPKDRFSAEMPDATLATLKIQPSEPRDSAVYFCASGLVLQTGVGKLFFGSGTQLSVL.

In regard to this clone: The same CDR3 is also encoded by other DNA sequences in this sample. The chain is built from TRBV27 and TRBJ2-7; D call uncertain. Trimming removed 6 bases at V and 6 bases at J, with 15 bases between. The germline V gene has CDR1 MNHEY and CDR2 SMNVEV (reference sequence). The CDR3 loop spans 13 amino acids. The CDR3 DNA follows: TGTGCCAGCAGCCCAAGAACACGCGGCGAGCAGTACTTC. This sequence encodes CASSPRTRGEQYF.